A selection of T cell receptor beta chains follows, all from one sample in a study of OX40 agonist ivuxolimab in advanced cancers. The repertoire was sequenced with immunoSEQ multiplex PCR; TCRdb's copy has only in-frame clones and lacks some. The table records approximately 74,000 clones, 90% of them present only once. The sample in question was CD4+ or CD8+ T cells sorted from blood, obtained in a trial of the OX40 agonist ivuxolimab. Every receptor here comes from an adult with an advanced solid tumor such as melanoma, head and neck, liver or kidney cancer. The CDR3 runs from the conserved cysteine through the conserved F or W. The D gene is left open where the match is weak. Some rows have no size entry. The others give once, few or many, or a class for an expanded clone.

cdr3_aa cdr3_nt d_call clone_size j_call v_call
CASSLVEGQTNEKLFF TGTGCCAGCAGCTTAGTTGAGGGACAGACTAATGAAAAACTGTTTTTT TRBD1 NA TRBJ1-4 TRBV7-9
CASSWGGGQEAKNIQYF TGCGCCAGCAGCTGGGGCGGGGGACAGGAAGCCAAAAACATTCAGTACTTC NA NA TRBJ2-4 TRBV5-1
CASSPGLANTEAFF TGTGCCAGCTCACCGGGGTTGGCGAACACTGAAGCTTTCTTT NA NA TRBJ1-1 TRBV18
CASSVALGQGAVTQYF TGTGCCAGCAGTGTTGCCCTAGGACAGGGCGCAGTGACCCAGTACTTC TRBD1 few TRBJ2-5 TRBV6-1
CASSPPTGTGGYTF TGTGCCAGCAGCCCCCCGACAGGGACGGGGGGCTACACCTTC TRBD1 NA TRBJ1-2 TRBV5-6
CASTRRTGELFF TGTGCCAGCACCCGTCGCACCGGGGAGCTGTTTTTT NA NA TRBJ2-2 TRBV6-5
CARFRQVPKETQYF TGTGCCAGATTTAGACAGGTCCCAAAAGAGACCCAGTACTTC NA NA TRBJ2-5 TRBV6-9
CASSLPTGTADTQYF TGCGCCAGCAGCTTGCCTACCGGGACAGCAGATACGCAGTATTTT TRBD1 NA TRBJ2-3 TRBV5-1
CASSRTSSNYNEQFF TGTGCCAGTAGTCGGACTAGCTCAAACTACAATGAGCAGTTCTTC TRBD2 once TRBJ2-1 TRBV19
CASRAGTNEKLFF TGTGCCAGCCGGGCGGGTACTAATGAAAAACTGTTTTTT NA NA TRBJ1-4 TRBV6-1
CASSYSSRASSYEQYF TGTGCCAGCAGTTACTCGTCTCGGGCAAGTTCCTACGAGCAGTACTTC NA NA TRBJ2-7 TRBV6-5
CASSIEGGYTGELFF TGTGCCAGTAGTATAGAGGGCGGTTACACCGGGGAGCTGTTTTTT NA NA TRBJ2-2 TRBV19
CASSIRGQETKNIQYF TGTGCCAGTAGTATTAGAGGGCAAGAGACCAAAAACATTCAGTACTTC NA once TRBJ2-4 TRBV19
CASSFGGSHRETQYF TGTGCCAGCAGCTTCGGGGGGAGCCATCGAGAGACCCAGTACTTC TRBD2 once TRBJ2-5 TRBV5-4
CAARGQGSYEQYF TGTGCCGCCAGGGGACAGGGCTCCTACGAGCAGTACTTC TRBD1 few TRBJ2-7 TRBV10-3